A selection of T cell receptor beta chains follows, all from one sample in a study of cytomegalovirus exposure and HLA in healthy donors. The protocol was immunoSEQ multiplex PCR, while the TCRdb copy is restricted to in-frame clones and leaves out a portion. Of just over 80,000 clones listed, approximately 96% are singletons. The source material was PBMCs. All receptors come from a woman between 18 and 29 years old in good health and CMV-seronegative. Each CDR3 is given with its conserved first and last residue. A D gene is named only where the DNA matches it firmly. Size values are once, few and many counts, or a class for expanded clones, and some rows have none.

J: TRBJ1-4
D: NA
size: NA
V: TRBV2
DNA: TGTGCCAGCAAAATGACAGGCCTTAATGAAAAACTGTTTTTT
CDR3: CASKMTGLNEKLFF

J: TRBJ2-2
D: NA
size: NA
V: TRBV27
DNA: TGTGCCAGCAGTTTTTCAAACACCGGGGAGCTGTTTTTT
CDR3: CASSFSNTGELFF

J: TRBJ1-4
D: NA
size: NA
V: TRBV6-6
DNA: TGTGCCAGCAGTTACAGGCAGGGGTCGGTAGAAAAACTGTTTTTT
CDR3: CASSYRQGSVEKLFF

J: TRBJ2-7
D: NA
size: NA
V: TRBV29-1
DNA: TGCAGCGTTGCACAGGACCTTTCTTACGAGCAGTACTTC
CDR3: CSVAQDLSYEQYF

J: TRBJ2-3
D: NA
size: NA
V: TRBV7-2
DNA: TGTGCCAGCAGCCCCGGGGTGGAAGGAGCTTGGACAGATACGCAGTATTTT
CDR3: CASSPGVEGAWTDTQYF

J: TRBJ2-2
D: TRBD2
size: NA
V: TRBV29-1
DNA: TGCAGCGTTTTAGGCGGGAGTTACACCGGGGAGCTGTTTTTT
CDR3: CSVLGGSYTGELFF

J: TRBJ2-3
D: TRBD2
size: NA
V: TRBV10-3
DNA: TGTGCCATCAGAAGTAGCGGGACCAACACAGATACGCAGTATTTT
CDR3: CAIRSSGTNTDTQYF

J: TRBJ1-1
D: TRBD1
size: NA
V: TRBV7-2
DNA: TGTGCCAGCAGCTTAGCGAAGAACAGGGGGCGGGTGAACACTGAAGCTTTCTTT
CDR3: CASSLAKNRGRVNTEAFF

J: TRBJ2-7
D: TRBD2
size: NA
V: TRBV7-8
DNA: TGTGCCAGCAGCCCTAGGGGGACTAGCTCATACGAGCAGTACTTC
CDR3: CASSPRGTSSYEQYF

J: TRBJ2-7
D: TRBD2
size: NA
V: TRBV11-2
DNA: TGTGCCAGCAGCTCTCAGGGGGTAGCGGGAGTGTACGAGCAGTACTTC
CDR3: CASSSQGVAGVYEQYF

J: TRBJ2-1
D: TRBD2
size: NA
V: TRBV27
DNA: TGTGCCAGCAGTTTAGGTAGCGGGAGTGAGAATAGCAATGAGCAGTTCTTC
CDR3: CASSLGSGSENSNEQFF

J: TRBJ2-7
D: TRBD2
size: NA
V: TRBV27
DNA: TGTGCCAGCAGTTTATCGAGCGGGAGGGTGGGGCACGAGCAGTACTTC
CDR3: CASSLSSGRVGHEQYF

J: TRBJ1-4
D: NA
size: NA
V: TRBV2
DNA: TGTGCCAGCAGTCCCAATTACTCAACTAATGAAAAACTGTTTTTT
CDR3: CASSPNYSTNEKLFF

J: TRBJ2-5
D: TRBD2
size: NA
V: TRBV12-5
DNA: TGTGCTAGTGGACAAATACTAGCGGGAGGCGGCTGGGACCAGTACTTC
CDR3: CASGQILAGGGWDQYF

J: TRBJ1-4
D: TRBD1
size: NA
V: TRBV18
DNA: TGTGCCAGCTCACCGGAGCTGGGGACAGATCAGGGAAAACTGTTTTTT
CDR3: CASSPELGTDQGKLFF

J: TRBJ2-1
D: TRBD2
size: NA
V: TRBV7-2
DNA: TGTGCCAGCAGCTGGACTAGCGGGAGGGGGAATGAGCAGTTCTTC
CDR3: CASSWTSGRGNEQFF

J: TRBJ2-1
D: NA
size: NA
V: TRBV7-6
DNA: TGTGCCAGCAGCCCCTCACGGAGGACTTCAACCTACAATGAGCAGTTCTTC
CDR3: CASSPSRRTSTYNEQFF

J: TRBJ2-3
D: TRBD2
size: NA
V: TRBV5-5
DNA: TGTGCCAGCAGCTACAGGACTAGCGGCGATACGCAGTATTTT
CDR3: CASSYRTSGDTQYF

J: TRBJ2-1
D: TRBD2
size: NA
V: TRBV28
DNA: TGTGCCAGCAGTTTCGGGAGGAGCTACAATGAGCAGTTCTTC
CDR3: CASSFGRSYNEQFF

J: TRBJ1-1
D: TRBD1
size: NA
V: TRBV27
DNA: TGTGCCAGCAGTCCCCTCGACAGGGGGGGAGCTTTCTTT
CDR3: CASSPLDRGGAFF

J: TRBJ2-3
D: NA
size: NA
V: TRBV4-1
DNA: TGCGCCAGCAGCCCGACGACTCGAGTAGCTGGCACAGATACGCAGTATTTT
CDR3: CASSPTTRVAGTDTQYF

J: TRBJ2-7
D: TRBD2
size: NA
V: TRBV7-9
DNA: TGTGCCAGCAGCTCCAAACCCGGTAGGACTAGCGGGAGTGCCGAGCAGTACTTC
CDR3: CASSSKPGRTSGSAEQYF

J: TRBJ1-2
D: NA
size: NA
V: TRBV19
DNA: TGTGCCAGTAGTTTCGGCGGGCACCTCGATGGCTACACCTTC
CDR3: CASSFGGHLDGYTF

J: TRBJ2-3
D: NA
size: NA
V: TRBV5-1
DNA: TGCGCCAGCAGCTTGACAGGGGGGGCAGATACGCAGTATTTT
CDR3: CASSLTGGADTQYF

J: TRBJ2-5
D: NA
size: NA
V: TRBV19
DNA: TGTGCCAGTAGCGACCAAGCGGGACACAGGGAGACCCAGTACTTC
CDR3: CASSDQAGHRETQYF

J: TRBJ1-5
D: NA
size: NA
V: TRBV27
DNA: TGTGCCAGCAGTTCCGGGGTGAATCAGCCCCAGCATTTT
CDR3: CASSSGVNQPQHF

J: TRBJ2-7
D: TRBD1
size: NA
V: TRBV29-1
DNA: TGCAGCGTTGGGGACAGGGGCTACGAGCAGTACTTC
CDR3: CSVGDRGYEQYF

J: TRBJ2-1
D: TRBD1
size: NA
V: TRBV7-6
DNA: TGTGCCAGCAGCTTAGGGGGACAGGGGACGATTTTATACGATGAGCAGTTCTTC
CDR3: CASSLGGQGTILYDEQFF

J: TRBJ2-5
D: TRBD2
size: NA
V: TRBV10-3
DNA: TGTGCCATCAGTGAGTCAGGCGGGAGAGAGACCCAGTACTTC
CDR3: CAISESGGRETQYF

J: TRBJ2-1
D: NA
size: NA
V: TRBV5-4
DNA: TGTGCCAGCAGCTTGGGACTGCCAAGCTCCTACAATGAGCAGTTCTTC
CDR3: CASSLGLPSSYNEQFF

J: TRBJ2-1
D: TRBD2
size: NA
V: TRBV14
DNA: TGTGCCAGCAGCCTGGACCCCCAACCACTAGCGGGAGGGCAAAATGAGCAGTTCTTC
CDR3: CASSLDPQPLAGGQNEQFF

J: TRBJ2-7
D: NA
size: NA
V: TRBV11-2
DNA: TGTGCCAGCAGCTTAGACTCAGGGGACTACGAGCAGTACTTC
CDR3: CASSLDSGDYEQYF

J: TRBJ2-3
D: TRBD2
size: once
V: TRBV9
DNA: TGTGCCAGCAGCGTCAGCGGGGGGGACCAATTATCTAGCACAGATACGCAGTATTTT
CDR3: CASSVSGGDQLSSTDTQYF

J: TRBJ2-1
D: TRBD2
size: NA
V: TRBV28
DNA: TGTGCCAGCAAGAAACCGGGACTAGTGGCCTACAATGAGCAGTTCTTC
CDR3: CASKKPGLVAYNEQFF

J: TRBJ2-7
D: NA
size: few
V: TRBV21-1
DNA: TGTGCCAGCAGCTTATTAGAGCAGTACTTC
CDR3: CASSLLEQYF

J: TRBJ2-7
D: NA
size: NA
V: TRBV5-5
DNA: TGTGCCAGCAGCCTACGCCCGGGGAGCTCCTACGAGCAGTACTTC
CDR3: CASSLRPGSSYEQYF

J: TRBJ1-4
D: NA
size: NA
V: TRBV7-8
DNA: TGTGCCAGCAGTTCTCGGTGGACTAATGAAAAACTGTTTTTT
CDR3: CASSSRWTNEKLFF

J: TRBJ1-1
D: TRBD1
size: once
V: TRBV5-1
DNA: TGCGCCAGCAGCTCCGACCGACAGGGGGTTAATGAAGCTTTCTTT
CDR3: CASSSDRQGVNEAFF

J: TRBJ1-5
D: NA
size: NA
V: TRBV6-7
DNA: TGTGCCAGCAGTTACTATGGCCAGGGGAGCAATCAGCCCCAGCATTTT
CDR3: CASSYYGQGSNQPQHF

J: TRBJ1-2
D: TRBD1
size: once
V: TRBV10-3
DNA: TGTGCCATAGCCGGGACAGCTTCTAACTATGGCTACACCTTC
CDR3: CAIAGTASNYGYTF

J: TRBJ2-7
D: NA
size: NA
V: TRBV28
DNA: TGTGCCAGCACCTCGCTGTTGGGGCAGCTCTACGAGCAGTACTTC
CDR3: CASTSLLGQLYEQYF

J: TRBJ2-7
D: NA
size: NA
V: TRBV10-1
DNA: TGCGCCAGCAGCCGAGGGGGGGGCAGCTCCTACGAGCAGTACTTC
CDR3: CASSRGGGSSYEQYF

J: TRBJ2-1
D: TRBD2
size: NA
V: TRBV19
DNA: TGTGCCAGTAGTATTATTCCTAGCGGGCAACATGAGCAGTTCTTC
CDR3: CASSIIPSGQHEQFF

J: TRBJ2-7
D: TRBD2
size: NA
V: TRBV6-1
DNA: TGTGCCATCGGGGAGGGGTACTACGACGAGCAGTACTTC
CDR3: CAIGEGYYDEQYF

J: TRBJ1-1
D: NA
size: NA
V: TRBV11-2
DNA: TGTGCCAGCAGCTTAGGTCGGGAGAACACTGAAGCTTTCTTT
CDR3: CASSLGRENTEAFF

J: TRBJ2-7
D: TRBD2
size: NA
V: TRBV9
DNA: TGTGCCAGCAGCGTGACAACTAGCGGGGCCACCTACGAGCAGTACTTC
CDR3: CASSVTTSGATYEQYF

J: TRBJ2-1
D: NA
size: NA
V: TRBV18
DNA: TGTGCCAGCTCACCCCCTACCAACCCTGAGCAGTTCTTC
CDR3: CASSPPTNPEQFF

J: TRBJ2-5
D: NA
size: NA
V: TRBV11-2
DNA: TGTGCCAGCAGCTTAAATCACACAGTCTTTGGCCAAGAGACCCAGTACTTC
CDR3: CASSLNHTVFGQETQYF

J: TRBJ2-3
D: TRBD1
size: NA
V: TRBV2
DNA: TGTGCCAGCAGTCCGGGACAGGGAGCGTACGGGCAGTATTTT
CDR3: CASSPGQGAYGQYF

J: TRBJ1-2
D: NA
size: NA
V: TRBV6-5
DNA: TGTGCCGGGCCCGCTGCTCTCTATGGCTACACCTTC
CDR3: CAGPAALYGYTF

J: TRBJ2-1
D: NA
size: NA
V: TRBV27
DNA: TGTGCCAGCAGTTTACCAGGGCCCTCCTACAATGAGCAGTTCTTC
CDR3: CASSLPGPSYNEQFF

J: TRBJ2-1
D: NA
size: NA
V: TRBV28
DNA: TGTGCCAGCACCATAAGGGGCCGGAAAGATGAGCAGTTCTTC
CDR3: CASTIRGRKDEQFF

J: TRBJ1-3
D: TRBD1
size: NA
V: TRBV9
DNA: TGTGCCAGCAGCGCGACAGGGGGCTCTGGAAACACCATATATTTT
CDR3: CASSATGGSGNTIYF

J: TRBJ2-7
D: TRBD2
size: NA
V: TRBV27
DNA: TGTGCCACTGGACTAGCGGGCTCGTACGAGCAGTACTTC
CDR3: CATGLAGSYEQYF

J: TRBJ2-7
D: NA
size: NA
V: TRBV15
DNA: TGTGCCACCAGCAGAGCCTCCCGCTACGAGCAGTACTTC
CDR3: CATSRASRYEQYF

J: TRBJ2-7
D: TRBD1
size: NA
V: TRBV6-1
DNA: TGTGCCAGCATCCAAGGACAGGGGGCTTTAGAGCAGTACTTC
CDR3: CASIQGQGALEQYF

J: TRBJ1-1
D: NA
size: NA
V: TRBV18
DNA: TGTGCCAGCTCATCCTTATCGACACCAATGAACACTGAAGCTTTCTTT
CDR3: CASSSLSTPMNTEAFF

J: TRBJ2-7
D: NA
size: NA
V: TRBV29-1
DNA: TGCAGCGTTGAGAAGACAGGCCAAACCTACGAGCAGTACTTC
CDR3: CSVEKTGQTYEQYF

J: TRBJ2-1
D: TRBD2
size: NA
V: TRBV9
DNA: TGTGCCAGCAGTGTCTCCGGGGGGTACAATGAGCAGTTCTTC
CDR3: CASSVSGGYNEQFF